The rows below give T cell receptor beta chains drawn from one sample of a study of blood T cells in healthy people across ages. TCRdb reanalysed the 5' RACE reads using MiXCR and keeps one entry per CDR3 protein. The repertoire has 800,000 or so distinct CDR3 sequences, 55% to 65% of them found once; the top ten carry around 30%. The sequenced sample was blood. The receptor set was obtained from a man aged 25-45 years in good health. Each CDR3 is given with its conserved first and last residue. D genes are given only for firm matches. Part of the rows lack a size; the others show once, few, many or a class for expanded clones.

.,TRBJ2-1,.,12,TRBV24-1,TGTGCCACCAGTGATTTAGTATATGAGCAGTTCTTC,CATSDLVYEQFF
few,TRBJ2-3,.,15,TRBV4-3,TGCGCCAGCAGCCAAGGTTCGGGGAGCACAGATACGCAGTATTTT,CASSQGSGSTDTQYF
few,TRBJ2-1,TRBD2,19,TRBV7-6,TGTGCCAGCAGCTTAGTAGGAGGGACTAGCGGGGGGTCCTACAATGAGCAGTTCTTC,CASSLVGGTSGGSYNEQFF
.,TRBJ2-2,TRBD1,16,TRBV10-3,TGTGCCATCACAACCCCTGGGACAGGGGACACCGGGGAGCTGTTTTTT,CAITTPGTGDTGELFF
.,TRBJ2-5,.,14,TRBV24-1,TGTGCCACCAGTAGACAGGCTAGTCAAGAGACCCAGTACTTC,CATSRQASQETQYF
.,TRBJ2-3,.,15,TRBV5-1,TGCGCCAGCAGCCCCAACACTCCGACCGCAGATACGCAGTATTTT,CASSPNTPTADTQYF
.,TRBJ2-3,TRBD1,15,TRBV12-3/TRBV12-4,TGTGCCAGCAGTCCGACAGGGCCCCCCACAGATACGCAGTATTTT,CASSPTGPPTDTQYF
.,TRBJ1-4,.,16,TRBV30,TGTGCCTGGAGCCGACCGCGGCAGACAACTAATGAAAAACTGTTTTTT,CAWSRPRQTTNEKLFF
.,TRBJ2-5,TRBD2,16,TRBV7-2,TGTGCCAGCAGCTTAGGGCCAGCGGGGGTAGAGAAGACCCAGTACTTC,CASSLGPAGVEKTQYF
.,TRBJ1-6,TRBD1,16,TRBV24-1,TGTGCCACCAGTGAACGCCAGGGGGGCTATAATTCACCCCTCCACTTT,CATSERQGGYNSPLHF
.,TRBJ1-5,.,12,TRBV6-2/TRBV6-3,TGTGCCAGCAACCTACTCTGGGGGCCCCAGCATTTT,CASNLLWGPQHF
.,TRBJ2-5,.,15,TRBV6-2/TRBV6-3,TGTGCCAGCAGTTACGTAGCCCAACCAGGGGAGACCCAGTACTTC,CASSYVAQPGETQYF
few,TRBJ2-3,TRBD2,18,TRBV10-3,TGTGCCATCAAGTCTCATCGTGGTGGCGGGGGATACACAGATACGCAGTATTTT,CAIKSHRGGGGYTDTQYF
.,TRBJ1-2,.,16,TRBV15,TGTGCCACCAGCAAGGATCCAAACAGTCATCGCTATGGCTACACCTTC,CATSKDPNSHRYGYTF
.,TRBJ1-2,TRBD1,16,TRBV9,TGTGCCAGCAGCGTAGGGACAGGGGGCTCAGGGTATGGCTACACCTTC,CASSVGTGGSGYGYTF
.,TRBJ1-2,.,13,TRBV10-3,TGTGCCATCAGTGAGGGGGGCTTCTATGGCTACACCTTC,CAISEGGFYGYTF
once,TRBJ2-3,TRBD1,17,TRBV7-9,TGTGCCAGCAGCTTCGACAGGGCGCTAGAGGTCACAGATACGCAGTATTTT,CASSFDRALEVTDTQYF
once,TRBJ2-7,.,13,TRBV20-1,TGCAGTGCTTGGACTCTGAGCTCCTACGAGCAGTACTTC,CSAWTLSSYEQYF
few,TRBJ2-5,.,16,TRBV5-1,TGCGCCAGCAGCTTCTCAGGGCTCCTGTACCAAGAGACCCAGTACTTC,CASSFSGLLYQETQYF
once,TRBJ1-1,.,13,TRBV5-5,TGTGCCAGCAGCGTGGAAGGGAATTCTGAAGCTTTCTTT,CASSVEGNSEAFF
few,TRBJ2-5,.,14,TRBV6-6,TGTGCCAGCAGTCGAAGGGGGGTCCAAGAGACCCAGTACTTC,CASSRRGVQETQYF
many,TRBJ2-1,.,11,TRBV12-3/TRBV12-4,TGTGCCAGCAGTTTCGGCGATGAGCAGTTCTTC,CASSFGDEQFF
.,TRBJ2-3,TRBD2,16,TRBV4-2,TGTGCCAGCAGCCAAGAGGCCGGGGGGGGCACAGATACGCAGTATTTT,CASSQEAGGGTDTQYF
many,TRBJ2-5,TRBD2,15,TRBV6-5,TGTGCCAGCAGTATAAGCGGGGGGGCCCCAGAGACCCAGTACTTC,CASSISGGAPETQYF
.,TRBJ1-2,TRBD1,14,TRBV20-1,TGCAGTGCTGAACCTGGACAGGGTATCTATGGCTACACCTTC,CSAEPGQGIYGYTF
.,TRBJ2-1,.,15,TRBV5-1,TGCGCCAGCAGCTTGACCCTGGACTTTTCAAATGAGCAGTTCTTC,CASSLTLDFSNEQFF
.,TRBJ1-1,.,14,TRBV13,TGTGCCAGCAGCCGGGGGTTTGGGGGGCGCGAAGCTTTCTTT,CASSRGFGGREAFF
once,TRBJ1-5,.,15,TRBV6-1,TGTGCCAGCACATGGTCGGGGTCTAGCAATCAGCCCCAGCATTTT,CASTWSGSSNQPQHF
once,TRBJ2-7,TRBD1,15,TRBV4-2,TGTGCCAGCAGCCCCGACAGGGGCGGCACCTACGAGCAGTACTTC,CASSPDRGGTYEQYF
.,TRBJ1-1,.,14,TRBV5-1,TGCGCCAGCAGCTTGTGGGGTTTGAACACTGAAGCTTTCTTT,CASSLWGLNTEAFF
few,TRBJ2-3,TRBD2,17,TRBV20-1,TGCAGTGCTAGAGATTCGGCTAGCGGGGGTAGCACAGATACGCAGTATTTT,CSARDSASGGSTDTQYF
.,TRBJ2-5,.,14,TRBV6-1,TGCGCCAGCAACCCCCGACAGGATCAAGAGACCCAGTACTTC,CASNPRQDQETQYF
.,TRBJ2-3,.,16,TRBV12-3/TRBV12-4,TGTGCCAGCAGCCTGGTCGGACGGGGAATCACAGATACGCAGTATTTT,CASSLVGRGITDTQYF
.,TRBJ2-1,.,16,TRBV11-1,TGTGCCAGCGGCTTAGTGAAGGACCCCTCCTACAATGAGCAGTTCTTC,CASGLVKDPSYNEQFF
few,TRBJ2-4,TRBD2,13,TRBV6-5,TGTGCCAGCAGTCTAGCGGCCGCGGGGGAGCAGTACTTC,CASSLAAAGEQYF
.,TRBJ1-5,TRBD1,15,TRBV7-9,TGTGCCAGCAGCTTAACGGGACAGCATAATCAGCCCCAGCATTTT,CASSLTGQHNQPQHF
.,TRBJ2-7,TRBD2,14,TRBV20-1,TGCAGTGCTAGAGAGATTAGCGGGGGCTACGAGCAGTACTTC,CSAREISGGYEQYF
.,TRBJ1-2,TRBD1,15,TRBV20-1,TGCAGTGCTCCGCCCCCGGACAGGGGGCAGGGTGGCTACACCTTC,CSAPPPDRGQGGYTF